These 27 T cell receptor beta chains originate from one sample sequenced in a study of blood T cell repertoires in COVID-19. Using immunoSEQ multiplex PCR, the repertoire was profiled, and TCRdb retains in-frame clones only, with some absent. The sample consists of 300,000 to 400,000 clones, 65% to 90% of them appearing once. The material sequenced was peripheral blood. The origin of the receptors is a woman aged 55-70 years with COVID-19, enrolled during active disease.

This rearrangement joins TRBV9 to TRBJ2-2; 16 bases are a match to TRBD2. The CDR3 is 19 residues long. J lost 3 bases, V lost 4 bases, and 9 bases had no gene match. Germline CDR1 is SGDLS and CDR2 is YYNGEE. The CDR3 here is CASSSGLAGGHRDTGELFF. DNA for the CDR3: TGTGCCAGCAGCTCGGGACTAGCGGGGGGGCATCGTGACACCGGGGAGCTGTTTTTT.

The CDR3 bases are TGCGCCAGCAGCCAAGATCGATTATTAGGGGTTAATGAAAAACTGTTTTTT. Translating gives CASSQDRLLGVNEKLFF. J is TRBJ1-4 and V is TRBV4-1; D might be TRBD1 (5 bases). Trimming took off 0 bases at V and 4 bases at J, with 15 bases between the two ends. This CDR3 comprises 17 residues. The V gene's germline CDR1 is MGHRA and CDR2 YSYEKL.

The genes are TRBV2 and TRBJ1-6; D remains unclear. V was pared by 4 bases and J by 6 bases, with 16 bases between. The length of the CDR3 is 16 residues. Germline V gene data show CDR1 as SNHLY and CDR2 as FYNNEI. CDR3 sequence reads: CASSVDAGAGNSPLHF. In DNA form, the CDR3 reads TGTGCCAGCAGTGTAGATGCGGGCGCAGGTAATTCACCCCTCCACTTT.

V and J are TRBV19 and TRBJ2-3, with 9 bases aligning to TRBD2. CDR1 and CDR2 (germline): LNHDA, SQIVND (reference sequence). V shed 3 bases, J shed 1 base, and the junction held 2 bases outside the gene matches. This CDR3 spans 15 amino acids. This chain's CDR3 is CASSILAGGTDTQYF. In DNA form, the CDR3 reads TGTGCCAGTAGTATCTTAGCGGGGGGCACAGATACGCAGTATTTT. The whole variable domain, filled in from reference TRBV19 and TRBJ2-3, reads DGGITQSPKYLFRKEGQNVTLSCEQNLNHDAMYWYRQDPGQGLRLIYYSQIVNDFQKGDIAEGYSVSREKKESFPLTVTSAQKNPTAFYLCASSILAGGTDTQYFGPGTRLTVL.

The J gene is TRBJ1-2, the V gene TRBV21-1; the table gives TRBD1 as D, unverified against the DNA. TRBV21-1 is reported as a pseudogene. The CDR3 contains 18 residues. The CDR3 sequence is CASSKNRDRGRENYGYTF. In nucleotides, the CDR3 is TGTGCCAGCAGCAAAAACCGGGACAGGGGGCGCGAGAACTATGGCTACACCTTC.

The chain links TRBV6-2 or TRBV6-3 to TRBJ2-7, with a possible D match to TRBD1 (5 bases). Trimming shortened V by 6 bases and J by 2 bases, and 17 bases separated the two germline ends. The germline V gene has CDR1 MNHEY and CDR2 SVGEGT. The CDR3 is 15 residues long. CDR3 in amino acids: CASSSSVRGTYEQYF. In DNA form, the CDR3 reads TGTGCCAGCAGCTCCTCCGTTAGGGGCACCTACGAGCAGTACTTC.

V and J are TRBV5-1 and TRBJ1-2; D is unclear. The CDR3 totals 14 residues. Germline CDR1 SGHRS, CDR2 YFSETQ. Trimming removed 3 bases from V and 7 bases from J, with 16 bases in between. The CDR3 DNA reads TGCGCCAGCAGCTCTCTCGGCGCGGGCGGTGGCTACACCTTC. As protein: CASSSLGAGGGYTF.

The genes are TRBV5-1 and TRBJ2-7; 8 nucleotides agree with TRBD1. The germline CDR1 and CDR2 sequences are SGHRS and YFSETQ. V lost 0 bases to trimming and J lost 5 bases; unmatched junction nucleotides: 7. This CDR3 contains 15 residues. In DNA form, the CDR3 reads TGCGCCAGCAGCTTGGGGACAGGGATTAGCAACGAGCAGTACTTC. This translates into CASSLGTGISNEQYF.

The chain carries TRBV7-7 and TRBJ2-2; 13 bases map to TRBD2. Germline CDR1 SSHAT, CDR2 FNYEAQ (reference sequence). J lost 5 bases, V lost 5 bases, and 8 bases had no gene match. The CDR3 contains 17 residues. The CDR3 reads CASSPTSGGSGTGELFF. CDR3 nucleotide sequence: TGTGCCAGCAGCCCGACTAGCGGGGGGTCTGGAACCGGGGAGCTGTTTTTT. Combining the CDR3 with reference TRBV7-7 and TRBJ2-2 gives the whole variable domain GAGVSQSPRYKVTKRGQDVTLRCDPISSHATLYWYQQALGQGPEFLTYFNYEAQPDKSGLPSDRFSAERPEGSISTLTIQRTEQRDSAMYRCASSPTSGGSGTGELFFGEGSRLTVL.

The CDR3 reads CASRDRGDYGYTF. CDR3 nucleotides: TGTGCCAGCCGGGACAGGGGGGACTATGGCTACACCTTC. V and J are TRBV2 and TRBJ1-2, with TRBD1 matching 11 bases. V lost 8 bases to trimming and J lost 3 bases; unmatched junction nucleotides: 2. There are 13 residues in the CDR3. Germline CDR1 SNHLY, CDR2 FYNNEI.

The chain is built from TRBV18 and TRBJ2-3, with TRBD2 matching 8 bases. V shed 3 bases and J 3 bases; nucleotides not matched to a gene: 8. Germline CDR1 reads KGHSH; CDR2 reads LQKENI. This CDR3 is 16 amino acids long. This CDR3 reads CASSPGNSGGTDTQYF. The CDR3 DNA follows: TGTGCCAGCTCACCCGGCAACAGCGGGGGAACAGATACGCAGTATTTT.

Here the CDR3 reads CASSSKTGTGYGYTF. The CDR3, as DNA: TGTGCCAGCAGCTCCAAAACCGGGACAGGGTATGGCTACACCTTC. This rearrangement joins TRBV5-4 to TRBJ1-2, with TRBD1 identical over 9 bases. Germline V gene lookup returns CDR1 SGHNT and CDR2 YYREEE (reference sequence). CDR3 length: 15 residues. V shed 3 bases, J shed 5 bases, and the junction held 8 bases outside the gene matches.

V gene TRBV10-3 combines with J gene TRBJ2-7, with a weak D call TRBD2 (6 bases). This CDR3 spans 11 amino acids. Germline CDR1 ENHRY, CDR2 SYGVKD. Trimming took off 11 bases at V and 5 bases at J, with 13 bases between the two ends. CDR3 sequence reads: CASGGENEQYF. The CDR3 nucleotides read TGTGCCTCTGGAGGGGAAAACGAGCAGTACTTC.

The table lists this clone with a count of one. This CDR3 is CASSTGTGASGYTF. The CDR3 DNA sequence: TGTGCCAGCAGTACCGGGACAGGGGCGAGTGGCTACACCTTC. The V gene is TRBV6-5, the J gene TRBJ1-2; 10 bases line up with TRBD1. This CDR3 is 14 amino acids long. CDR1 is MNHEY, CDR2 SVGAGI, per germline. V was clipped by 5 bases and J by 7 bases; unmatched bases: 7.

A few counts support this clone. This chain connects TRBV30 to TRBJ1-1; D gene uncertain. The CDR3 runs 17 residues. Germline CDR1 and CDR2: GTSNPN and SVGIG (reference sequence). V was clipped by 3 bases and J by 3 bases, with 23 bases between them. CDR3 loop: CAWSLWRVLKKDTEAFF. The CDR3 nucleotides are TGTGCCTGGAGCCTGTGGCGGGTCCTCAAAAAGGACACTGAAGCTTTCTTT.

The chain is built from TRBV29-1 and TRBJ2-5; TRBD1 might be the D (5 bases). The germline gives CDR1 SQVTM, CDR2 ANQGSEA. The CDR3 has 11 amino acids. This CDR3 is CSLTGGETQYF. The CDR3 nucleotides are TGCAGTCTTACAGGTGGAGAGACCCAGTACTTC.

This chain joins TRBV18 and TRBJ2-7, with D unclear. Germline CDR1 and CDR2: KGHSH and LQKENI. The CDR3 is 13 residues long. With 0 bases removed from V and 3 bases from J, the gap between germline ends came to 6 bases. CDR3 sequence: CASSPPSGYEQYF. The DNA for the CDR3 is TGTGCCAGCTCACCACCGTCAGGCTACGAGCAGTACTTC.

CDR3 in DNA: TGTGCCAGCAGTGGCGACAGGGGGCCAACTGAAGCTTTCTTT. It translates to CASSGDRGPTEAFF. The V call is TRBV2, the J call TRBJ1-1; TRBD1 matches at 10 bases. The CDR3 spans 14 residues. CDR1 is SNHLY and CDR2 is FYNNEI in the germline V gene. The trim removed 4 bases at V and 5 bases at J, leaving 4 bases unmatched.

The chain couples TRBV6-6 to TRBJ2-3; a weak D match, TRBD2 (6 bases). The CDR3 sequence is 14 residues long. The V gene's germline CDR1 is MNHNY and CDR2 SVGAGI (reference sequence). V dropped 7 bases and J dropped 1 base, with 12 bases sitting between them. The CDR3 DNA reads TGTGCCAGCATTTGGGGGGAGGGCACAGATACGCAGTATTTT. It codes for CASIWGEGTDTQYF.

Only one count was recorded for this clone. The rearrangement uses TRBV19 and TRBJ2-3, with D unclear. This CDR3 contains 16 residues. Germline V gene data show CDR1 as LNHDA and CDR2 as SQIVND (reference sequence). Trimming stripped 5 bases from V and 0 bases from J, with 15 bases between. CDR3 amino acids: CASSPTSTASTDTQYF. The CDR3 nucleotides read TGTGCCAGTAGTCCAACATCGACTGCTAGCACAGATACGCAGTATTTT.

The CDR3, as DNA: TGTGCCAGCAGCTTAGCCTACTCGAACACTGAAGCTTTCTTT. It encodes CASSLAYSNTEAFF. V usage is TRBV13 and J usage is TRBJ1-1; no firm D call. The V gene's germline CDR1 is PRHDT and CDR2 FYEKMQ (reference sequence). The CDR3 runs to 14 residues. Trimming shortened V by 1 base and J by 1 base, and 7 bases separated the two germline ends.

The rearrangement links TRBV19 to TRBJ1-2; D gene uncertain. Trimming cost V 6 bases and J 8 bases, with 19 bases left between them. Germline loops: CDR1 LNHDA, CDR2 SQIVND (reference sequence). The length of the CDR3 is 14 residues. CDR3 in DNA: TGTGCCAGTAGCCCTTGGGAGGTCGGTAGAGGCTACACCTTC. As protein: CASSPWEVGRGYTF. Variable domain in full (rest from reference TRBV19 and TRBJ1-2): DGGITQSPKYLFRKEGQNVTLSCEQNLNHDAMYWYRQDPGQGLRLIYYSQIVNDFQKGDIAEGYSVSREKKESFPLTVTSAQKNPTAFYLCASSPWEVGRGYTFGSGTRLTVV.

Only a few counts were recorded for this clone. The CDR3 loop is CASRGQGLEPQHF. The CDR3 coding sequence is TGTGCCAGCAGGGGACAGGGTTTGGAGCCCCAGCATTTT. The J gene is TRBJ1-5, the V gene TRBV25-1, with 9 bases that match TRBD1. CDR3 length: 13 residues. V shed 6 bases, J shed 8 bases, and the junction held 5 bases outside the gene matches. The germline V gene encodes CDR1 MGHDK and CDR2 SYGVNS. Based on the CDR3 plus reference TRBV25-1 and TRBJ1-5, the full variable domain is EADIYQTPRYLVIGTGKKITLECSQTMGHDKMYWYQQDPGMELHLIHYSYGVNSTEKGDLSSESTVSRIRTEHFPLTLESARPSHTSQYLCASRGQGLEPQHFGDGTRLSIL.

This clone came up once. The rearrangement links TRBV6-5 to TRBJ1-6, with 9 nucleotides matching TRBD1. The CDR3 runs to 16 residues. After removal of 2 bases from V and 6 bases from J, the junction contained 5 bases not matched to a gene. The germline V gene has CDR1 MNHEY and CDR2 SVGAGI. This chain's CDR3 is CASSYRGQGFNSPLHF. CDR3 in DNA: TGTGCCAGCAGTTACAGGGGACAGGGTTTTAATTCACCCCTCCACTTT.

As regards this clone: Given a much more abundant clone one base away, this may be a read error. The rearrangement uses TRBV5-4 and TRBJ1-1; tentative D call: TRBD1 (6 bases). Germline assignment: CDR1 SGHNT and CDR2 YYREEE (reference sequence). V shed 1 base and J shed 1 base, with 8 bases lying between them. The length of the CDR3 is 14 residues. The CDR3 sequence: CASSLWGRNTEAFF. The CDR3 DNA reads TGTGCCAGCAGCTTGTGGGGGCGGAACACTGAAGCTTTCTTT. Full variable domain (outside the CDR3, taken from reference TRBV5-4 and TRBJ1-1): ETGVTQSPTHLIKTRGQQVTLRCSSQSGHNTVSWYQQALGQGPQFIFQYYREEENGRGNFPPRFSGLQFPNYSSELNVNALELDDSALYLCASSLWGRNTEAFFGQGTRLTVV.

The sample holds one count of this clone. This chain uses TRBV19 with TRBJ2-2, with 8 nucleotides matching TRBD2. The germline V gene has CDR1 LNHDA and CDR2 SQIVND (reference sequence). With V trimmed by 4 bases and J by 7 bases, 5 bases remained unmatched. The CDR3 length is 14 residues. The CDR3 coding sequence is TGTGCCAGTAGTAGGAGCGGGGGAATCGGGGAGCTGTTTTTT. Its translation: CASSRSGGIGELFF.

The CDR3 spells CATSDIGRDRGKIWFYGYTF. Written as DNA, the CDR3 is TGTGCCACCAGTGATATCGGACGGGACAGGGGGAAAATTTGGTTCTATGGCTACACCTTC. The gene calls are TRBV24-1 and TRBJ1-2; 11 positions agree with TRBD1. CDR1 is KGHDR, CDR2 SFDVKD, per germline. Trimming took 3 bases from V and 4 from J; bases not matched to a gene: 18. This CDR3 comprises 20 residues.